This is a list of T cell receptor beta chains from one sample in a study of blood T cell repertoires in COVID-19. Clones were sequenced by immunoSEQ multiplex PCR, and TCRdb holds only the in-frame ones, with some missing. The sample lists 300,000 to 450,000 clones, 75% to 90% occurring once. What was sequenced was PBMCs or T cells enriched from blood (not recorded which). These receptors were collected from a man aged 18 to 30 who had recovered from COVID-19. CDR3s include the opening cysteine and the closing phenylalanine or tryptophan. The D gene is left open where the match is weak. Only part of the rows carry a size: once, few, many, or a class if the clone is expanded.

DNA: TGCGCCAGCAGCCAACCAGGTCATGGGACTGAAGCTTTCTTT; CDR3: CASSQPGHGTEAFF; D: .; J: TRBJ1-1; V: TRBV4-1; size: .
DNA: TGTGCCAGCAGTGAGGAGGGGGCGTTCGGTCAGCCCCAGCATTTT; CDR3: CASSEEGAFGQPQHF; D: TRBD1; J: TRBJ1-5; V: TRBV25-1; size: .
DNA: TGTGCCAGCAGCTTGACCACGACAGACAATGAGCAGTTCTTC; CDR3: CASSLTTTDNEQFF; D: .; J: TRBJ2-1; V: TRBV7-2; size: .
DNA: TGCGCCAGCAGCCCCCGGAAACCCTCGGGACAGGATAACTCTGGGGCCAACGTCCTGACTTTC; CDR3: CASSPRKPSGQDNSGANVLTF; D: TRBD1; J: TRBJ2-6; V: TRBV5-1; size: .
DNA: TGTGCCAGCAGCCCCGCTAGCGGGGGCTACAATGAGCAGTTCTTC; CDR3: CASSPASGGYNEQFF; D: TRBD2; J: TRBJ2-1; V: TRBV7-9; size: .
DNA: TGTGCCAGCCGTCCCGGGACAGGGGGCAAAGATACGCAGTATTTT; CDR3: CASRPGTGGKDTQYF; D: TRBD1; J: TRBJ2-3; V: TRBV3-1/TRBV3-2; size: .
DNA: TGTGCCAGCAGCCCGATTCGGACTAGCGGGTCCTACAATGAGCAGTTCTTC; CDR3: CASSPIRTSGSYNEQFF; D: TRBD2; J: TRBJ2-1; V: TRBV11-2; size: .
DNA: TGTGCCACCAGTGGAATGGGACAGGATTACAATGAGCAGTTCTTC; CDR3: CATSGMGQDYNEQFF; D: TRBD1; J: TRBJ2-1; V: TRBV24-1; size: .
DNA: TGTGCCACCAACATACATCTAGGCAATCAGCCCCAGCATTTT; CDR3: CATNIHLGNQPQHF; D: .; J: TRBJ1-5; V: TRBV28; size: .
DNA: TGTGCCAGCAGCTTAGGGCAGGGTAACGAGCAGTACTTC; CDR3: CASSLGQGNEQYF; D: .; J: TRBJ2-7; V: TRBV7-9; size: .
DNA: TGTGCCAGCAGCCTCGGGACTAGCGGCTCCAATGAGCAGTTCTTC; CDR3: CASSLGTSGSNEQFF; D: TRBD2; J: TRBJ2-1; V: TRBV9; size: once
DNA: TGTGCCAGCAGATCTCGTGTGTCAGATACGCAGTATTTT; CDR3: CASRSRVSDTQYF; D: .; J: TRBJ2-3; V: TRBV7-2; size: once
DNA: TGTGCCAGCAGCGTAGGGCCTAGCGGCCAAGAGACCCAGTACTTC; CDR3: CASSVGPSGQETQYF; D: TRBD2; J: TRBJ2-5; V: TRBV9; size: .
DNA: TGTGCCAGTAGTGGGGGTCAGGGGGCGGTAGATACGCAGTATTTT; CDR3: CASSGGQGAVDTQYF; D: TRBD1; J: TRBJ2-3; V: TRBV19; size: .
DNA: TGTGCCAGCAGCTTAGAGGCAGGAGGCTACACCTTC; CDR3: CASSLEAGGYTF; D: .; J: TRBJ1-2; V: TRBV7-9; size: .
DNA: TGTGCCAGTAGTATGGATGAACAAGGGGGCCAAGAGACCCAGTACTTC; CDR3: CASSMDEQGGQETQYF; D: .; J: TRBJ2-5; V: TRBV19; size: few
DNA: TGTGCCAGCAGCAAAGTCCTAGCGAACACCGGGGAGCTGTTTTTT; CDR3: CASSKVLANTGELFF; D: .; J: TRBJ2-2; V: TRBV21-1; size: .
DNA: TGTGCCAGCAGCCAAGGGCAGGCAGGGGTCTGGGAAGCTTTCTTT; CDR3: CASSQGQAGVWEAFF; D: .; J: TRBJ1-1; V: TRBV14; size: .
DNA: TGTGCCAGCAGCTTCCAGGGGAGCTCCTACAATGAGCAGTTCTTC; CDR3: CASSFQGSSYNEQFF; D: .; J: TRBJ2-1; V: TRBV5-5; size: .
DNA: TGTGCCAGCAGACTTGGGGTCGAGGGTTCACCCCTCCACTTT; CDR3: CASRLGVEGSPLHF; D: .; J: TRBJ1-6; V: TRBV25-1; size: .
DNA: TGTGCCAGCAGTTACAGTGTGACAGGGGATTCACCCCTCCACTTT; CDR3: CASSYSVTGDSPLHF; D: TRBD1; J: TRBJ1-6; V: TRBV6-5; size: .
DNA: TGTGCCAGCAGCTCGACAGGGAGACACGAGCAGTACTTC; CDR3: CASSSTGRHEQYF; D: TRBD1; J: TRBJ2-7; V: TRBV25-1; size: .
DNA: TGTGCCAGCAGAGCGGGACACGGACCTGAAAAACTGTTTTTT; CDR3: CASRAGHGPEKLFF; D: .; J: TRBJ1-4; V: TRBV6-5; size: .
DNA: TGTGCCAGCAGCTATGTAATGAACACTGAAGCTTTCTTT; CDR3: CASSYVMNTEAFF; D: .; J: TRBJ1-1; V: TRBV13; size: .
DNA: TGTGCCAGCAACGGACACGCGAACACTGAAGCTTTCTTT; CDR3: CASNGHANTEAFF; D: .; J: TRBJ1-1; V: TRBV12-3/TRBV12-4; size: .
DNA: TGCGCCAGCAGCCCTCGGGGGGGGCCTGATGAGCAGTTCTTC; CDR3: CASSPRGGPDEQFF; D: TRBD2; J: TRBJ2-1; V: TRBV4-1; size: .
DNA: TGTGCCAGCAGCCTTGGGCCAAATTACGAGCAGTACTTC; CDR3: CASSLGPNYEQYF; D: .; J: TRBJ2-7; V: TRBV5-6; size: .
DNA: TGTGCCAGTAGCCTTGGACTAGCGGGCGAGACCCAGTACTTC; CDR3: CASSLGLAGETQYF; D: TRBD2; J: TRBJ2-5; V: TRBV19; size: .
DNA: TGTGCCAGCAGCTCGCGGGGGACTTCCTACAATGAGCAGTTCTTC; CDR3: CASSSRGTSYNEQFF; D: TRBD2; J: TRBJ2-1; V: TRBV7-8; size: .
DNA: TGTGCCAGCTCACCCGCCCAGGGGTTGGGCACTGAAGCTTTCTTT; CDR3: CASSPAQGLGTEAFF; D: .; J: TRBJ1-1; V: TRBV18; size: .
DNA: TGTGCCAGCAGCTCCCGGGAGGCGGGGGCCAACGTCCTGACTTTC; CDR3: CASSSREAGANVLTF; D: TRBD2; J: TRBJ2-6; V: TRBV7-2; size: once
DNA: TGTGCCAGCTCACCCAACCAGGGTACTACAAGTCAGCCCCAGCATTTT; CDR3: CASSPNQGTTSQPQHF; D: .; J: TRBJ1-5; V: TRBV18; size: .
DNA: TGTGCCGGCACACTCGGACTAGATGAGCAGTTCTTC; CDR3: CAGTLGLDEQFF; D: TRBD2; J: TRBJ2-1; V: TRBV30; size: .
DNA: TGTGCCAGCAGCTCGGGGGGGACAGGGAGTAGATACGAGCAGTACTTC; CDR3: CASSSGGTGSRYEQYF; D: .; J: TRBJ2-7; V: TRBV5-5; size: .
DNA: TGTGCCAGCAGCTTAACGGTCTCTGGGGCCAACGTCCTGACTTTC; CDR3: CASSLTVSGANVLTF; D: .; J: TRBJ2-6; V: TRBV7-9; size: .
DNA: TGTGCCAGCTCACCGAACAGGGGGAACACTGAAGCTTTCTTT; CDR3: CASSPNRGNTEAFF; D: TRBD1; J: TRBJ1-1; V: TRBV18; size: .
DNA: TGTGCCAGCAGCTTGGCCGGGGGGCTTGGAACTGAAGCTTTCTTT; CDR3: CASSLAGGLGTEAFF; D: .; J: TRBJ1-1; V: TRBV5-6; size: .
DNA: TGTGCCAGCTCACAACAGGGGACAGGGCCTAACTATGGCTACACCTTC; CDR3: CASSQQGTGPNYGYTF; D: TRBD1; J: TRBJ1-2; V: TRBV18; size: .
DNA: TGTGCCAGCAGCATCCGGGACAGGGTCGGGCAGTACTTC; CDR3: CASSIRDRVGQYF; D: TRBD1; J: TRBJ2-7; V: TRBV5-4; size: .
DNA: TGTGCCAGCAGCTTAAAAGTATCAGGCGAGCAGTACTTC; CDR3: CASSLKVSGEQYF; D: .; J: TRBJ2-7; V: TRBV7-3; size: .